Listed below are T cell receptor beta chains from one sample, sequenced in a study of T cell repertoires in cytomegalovirus infection. One entry per CDR3 protein results from TCRdb running MiXCR on the reads. The sample has about 920,000 distinct CDR3 sequences; around 30% are singletons. Antigens for these TCRs are unknown. Material: cultured CD8+ T cells from PBMCs, obtained from culture after CMV antigen stimulation. All receptors come from a human donor in good health (CMV status not recorded). Some clones in this sample may be carry-over from other donors' samples. The CDR3 runs from the conserved cysteine through the conserved F or W. The D gene is left open where the match is weak. Some rows mark clone size as missing; the rest say once, few, many or name a class of expanded clone.

CDR3 DNA: TGTGCTAGTGGGCTAGGGGAAACTCTAAACACCATATATTTT
CDR3 protein: CASGLGETLNTIYF
V gene: TRBV12-5
J gene: TRBJ1-3
clone size: few
D gene: -

CDR3 DNA: TGTGCCAGCAGTTTCCCTGAGATGGGGGGTCCGCACAATAAGCAGTTCTTC
CDR3 protein: CASSFPEMGGPHNKQFF
V gene: TRBV28
J gene: TRBJ2-1
clone size: -
D gene: -

CDR3 DNA: TGTGCCAGCAGCTTTATGGACAGTCAACTGTTTTTT
CDR3 protein: CASSFMDSQLFF
V gene: TRBV7-9
J gene: TRBJ1-4
clone size: few
D gene: -

CDR3 DNA: TGTGCCACCAGCTCCCGGGAAGCTAACTACGAGCAGTACTTC
CDR3 protein: CATSSREANYEQYF
V gene: TRBV15
J gene: TRBJ2-7
clone size: -
D gene: -

CDR3 DNA: TGTGCTAGTGGATATAACGGAGAGTCTAACTATGGCTACACCTTC
CDR3 protein: CASGYNGESNYGYTF
V gene: TRBV12-5
J gene: TRBJ1-2
clone size: -
D gene: -

CDR3 DNA: TGTGCCAGCATGCCGAATCTGAACACTGAAGCTTTCTTT
CDR3 protein: CASMPNLNTEAFF
V gene: TRBV2
J gene: TRBJ1-1
clone size: -
D gene: -

CDR3 DNA: TGCAGTGCTAGGAAGGGGAGTGGCGGGGGGGCCTACAATGAGCAGTTCTTC
CDR3 protein: CSARKGSGGGAYNEQFF
V gene: TRBV20-1
J gene: TRBJ2-1
clone size: -
D gene: TRBD2

CDR3 DNA: TGTGCCAGCAACATAGACAGACCCAATGAGCAGTTCTTC
CDR3 protein: CASNIDRPNEQFF
V gene: TRBV28
J gene: TRBJ2-1
clone size: few
D gene: -

CDR3 DNA: TGTGCCAGCAGCTGCGGAAGTGCCTACGAGCAGTACTTC
CDR3 protein: CASSCGSAYEQYF
V gene: TRBV7-9
J gene: TRBJ2-7
clone size: -
D gene: -

CDR3 DNA: TGCGCCAGCACCTTCAAAGAGACCCAGTACTTC
CDR3 protein: CASTFKETQYF
V gene: TRBV5-1
J gene: TRBJ2-5
clone size: -
D gene: -

CDR3 DNA: TGTGCCAGCTCACCACCGGAACTGGCCACAGATACGCAGTATTTT
CDR3 protein: CASSPPELATDTQYF
V gene: TRBV18
J gene: TRBJ2-3
clone size: few
D gene: -

CDR3 DNA: TGTGCCAGCAGCTTAGTTAGGACAGCCATGAACACTGAAGCTTTCTTT
CDR3 protein: CASSLVRTAMNTEAFF
V gene: TRBV7-2
J gene: TRBJ1-1
clone size: many
D gene: -

CDR3 DNA: TGTGCCAGCAGCCAGGAGGGGGATCAGCCCCAGCATTTT
CDR3 protein: CASSQEGDQPQHF
V gene: TRBV5-4
J gene: TRBJ1-5
clone size: few
D gene: -

CDR3 DNA: TGTACCAGCAGCCTGGAGGGGGGGGTCGGAAAACTGTTTTTT
CDR3 protein: CTSSLEGGVGKLFF
V gene: TRBV7-9
J gene: TRBJ1-4
clone size: -
D gene: -

CDR3 DNA: TGTGCCAGCAGCTTAGCCGGGGACATCTATGGCTACACCTTC
CDR3 protein: CASSLAGDIYGYTF
V gene: TRBV11-2
J gene: TRBJ1-2
clone size: -
D gene: -

CDR3 DNA: TGTGCCAGCAGCTCGGACGCCTTTAATGAAAAACTGTTTTTT
CDR3 protein: CASSSDAFNEKLFF
V gene: TRBV7-4
J gene: TRBJ1-4
clone size: -
D gene: -

CDR3 DNA: TGTGCCAGCTCCCTTGGCAGGGTTCAAACTGAAGCTTTCTTT
CDR3 protein: CASSLGRVQTEAFF
V gene: TRBV27
J gene: TRBJ1-1
clone size: few
D gene: -

CDR3 DNA: TGTGCCAGCAGCTTGGTAGAGGGGGCGAGGAACTATGGCTACACCTTC
CDR3 protein: CASSLVEGARNYGYTF
V gene: TRBV5-4
J gene: TRBJ1-2
clone size: -
D gene: TRBD1

CDR3 DNA: TGTGCCAGTTTTCCAGGGACACGTTGGAACACTGAAGCTTTCTTT
CDR3 protein: CASFPGTRWNTEAFF
V gene: TRBV19
J gene: TRBJ1-1
clone size: -
D gene: -

CDR3 DNA: TGTGCCAGCAGCCCAGAGCGGGGGGGCGGACGTCTAGCCAAAAACATTCAGTACTTC
CDR3 protein: CASSPERGGGRLAKNIQYF
V gene: TRBV11-1
J gene: TRBJ2-4
clone size: few
D gene: TRBD2

CDR3 DNA: TGTGCCAGCAGTGAAACAGGGCTCATGGACTATGGCTACACCTTC
CDR3 protein: CASSETGLMDYGYTF
V gene: TRBV2
J gene: TRBJ1-2
clone size: -
D gene: -

CDR3 DNA: TGCAGCGTTATGGGCGATCGGGTGGGGAATGAGCAGTTCTTC
CDR3 protein: CSVMGDRVGNEQFF
V gene: TRBV29-1
J gene: TRBJ2-1
clone size: -
D gene: -

CDR3 DNA: TGTGCCAGCAGTTTCATCGAGAGGGGGGTAACCGGGGAGCTGTTTTTT
CDR3 protein: CASSFIERGVTGELFF
V gene: TRBV12-3/TRBV12-4
J gene: TRBJ2-2
clone size: once
D gene: -

CDR3 DNA: TGTGCCAGTAGTCCCCGGGCCGCCGGCACCTACGAGCAGTACTTC
CDR3 protein: CASSPRAAGTYEQYF
V gene: TRBV19
J gene: TRBJ2-7
clone size: -
D gene: -

CDR3 DNA: TGTGCCAGCAGCTTTATTCAAGAGACCCAGTACTTC
CDR3 protein: CASSFIQETQYF
V gene: TRBV13
J gene: TRBJ2-5
clone size: -
D gene: -

CDR3 DNA: TGTGCCAGCAGCTCGACTTGGGAAGCTTTCTTT
CDR3 protein: CASSSTWEAFF
V gene: TRBV7-2
J gene: TRBJ1-1
clone size: many
D gene: -

CDR3 DNA: TGTGCCAGCAGCTTAATAGCGGGGAGCACAGATACGCAGTATTTT
CDR3 protein: CASSLIAGSTDTQYF
V gene: TRBV7-6
J gene: TRBJ2-3
clone size: many
D gene: TRBD2

CDR3 DNA: TGTGCCAGCAGCTTAGCGGTGGGGGGCCGTGATGGCTACACCTTC
CDR3 protein: CASSLAVGGRDGYTF
V gene: TRBV7-9
J gene: TRBJ1-2
clone size: -
D gene: -

CDR3 DNA: TGTGCCACCAGTGAATCGGGACAGTACAATGAGCAGTTCTTC
CDR3 protein: CATSESGQYNEQFF
V gene: TRBV24-1
J gene: TRBJ2-1
clone size: -
D gene: TRBD1

CDR3 DNA: TGTGCCAGCAGTCAGATAACTTCGACTAGCGGGGGGGCGAACACCGGGGAGCTGTTTTTT
CDR3 protein: CASSQITSTSGGANTGELFF
V gene: TRBV6-6
J gene: TRBJ2-2
clone size: -
D gene: TRBD2

CDR3 DNA: TGTGCCAGCAGCTTAGGGCTAGTAAACAGGGGTTCATTATACAATGAGCAGTTCTTC
CDR3 protein: CASSLGLVNRGSLYNEQFF
V gene: TRBV7-6
J gene: TRBJ2-1
clone size: -
D gene: TRBD1

CDR3 DNA: TGTGCCACTTTGTCGCTGCCAGGGCCCTACAATGAGCAGTTCTTC
CDR3 protein: CATLSLPGPYNEQFF
V gene: TRBV6-2/TRBV6-3
J gene: TRBJ2-1
clone size: -
D gene: -

CDR3 DNA: TGTGCCAGCAGCGCTCCGGGACGCCGGGAGGGCGAGCAGTACTTC
CDR3 protein: CASSAPGRREGEQYF
V gene: TRBV7-9
J gene: TRBJ2-7
clone size: few
D gene: TRBD2

CDR3 DNA: TGTGCCAGCAGGTTCTTCGTACGGAACCCTCCTCGTACCCGCAGAGACGGCTACACCTTC
CDR3 protein: CASRFFVRNPPRTRRDGYTF
V gene: TRBV12-3/TRBV12-4
J gene: TRBJ1-2
clone size: -
D gene: -

CDR3 DNA: TGTGCCAGCAGCTTAGGGATGGAGCAGTTCTTC
CDR3 protein: CASSLGMEQFF
V gene: TRBV7-9
J gene: TRBJ2-1
clone size: -
D gene: -

CDR3 DNA: TGTGCCAGCAGATCCGGGGGGGCCTACAATGAGCAGTTCTTC
CDR3 protein: CASRSGGAYNEQFF
V gene: TRBV7-6
J gene: TRBJ2-1
clone size: many
D gene: TRBD2

CDR3 DNA: TGTGCCAGCAGTTGGGACAGGGTCTCCTACAATGAGCAGTTCTTC
CDR3 protein: CASSWDRVSYNEQFF
V gene: TRBV6-5
J gene: TRBJ2-1
clone size: -
D gene: TRBD1

CDR3 DNA: TGTGCCAGCACCCCATGGGGGAGATCCTACAATGAGCAGTTCTTC
CDR3 protein: CASTPWGRSYNEQFF
V gene: TRBV7-9
J gene: TRBJ2-1
clone size: -
D gene: -

CDR3 DNA: TGTGCCAGCGGCCTCCTTTGGGACCAGGGGGCTAGTGGAAACACCATATATTTT
CDR3 protein: CASGLLWDQGASGNTIYF
V gene: TRBV12-3/TRBV12-4
J gene: TRBJ1-3
clone size: few
D gene: TRBD1

CDR3 DNA: TGTGCCAGCAGCCGCCCCGGGACCCAGTACTTC
CDR3 protein: CASSRPGTQYF
V gene: TRBV7-2
J gene: TRBJ2-5
clone size: many
D gene: -

CDR3 DNA: TGTGCCAGCAGCCTAACCTGGGGACAGGGACTGGAGACCCAGTACTTC
CDR3 protein: CASSLTWGQGLETQYF
V gene: TRBV7-9
J gene: TRBJ2-5
clone size: -
D gene: TRBD1

CDR3 DNA: TGTGCCAGCGCGTTATTGGTGGGTACTGAAGCTTTCTTT
CDR3 protein: CASALLVGTEAFF
V gene: TRBV2
J gene: TRBJ1-1
clone size: -
D gene: -